This TCR beta chain was sequenced for a study of blood T cell repertoires in COVID-19. Generated by immunoSEQ multiplex PCR, the TCRdb table keeps only in-frame clones and is missing some. The sample shows 350,000 to 450,000 clones, approximately 87% of them seen only once. Trimming left V 5 bases short and J 7 bases short, with 27 bases between. CDR1 and CDR2 (germline): SGHTA, FQGTGA. The CDR3 length is 18 residues. This sequence joins TRBV7-3 and TRBJ2-1, with D possibly matching TRBD1 (7 bases). This sequence was found in a woman in her sixties or seventies with COVID-19, enrolled during active disease. Sample: peripheral blood. The CDR3 here is CASSLNPGGTVTGNEQFF. CDR3 sequence (DNA): TGTGCCAGCAGCCTAAACCCGGGCGGGACAGTGACGGGAAATGAGCAGTTCTTC.